This TCR beta chain was captured in a study of OX40 agonist ivuxolimab in advanced cancers. Findings and limits, study-wide: On average, CD8+ T cells had more expanded clones than CD4+. Clonal expansion from baseline to week 6 occurred in both CD4+ and CD8+ T cells.

Peripheral blood came from all dose cohorts at three timepoints. Here immunoSEQ multiplex PCR was the method, and the copy in TCRdb shows in-frame clones only, minus some. Among around 40,000 clones listed, about 80% were seen once. CDR3 length: 15 amino acids. Trimming removed 4 bases from V and 3 bases from J; junction bases left unmatched: 5. Germline V CDR1 and CDR2: SGHRS, YFSETQ. On this clone: Its antigen is as yet unknown.

The material was CD4+ or CD8+ T cells sorted from blood, obtained in a trial of the OX40 agonist ivuxolimab. This receptor was obtained from an adult with an advanced solid tumor such as melanoma, head and neck, liver or kidney cancer. The chain couples TRBV5-1 to TRBJ1-2; 11 bases are shared with TRBD1. The CDR3 loop reads CASSPGTGGDYGYTF. The DNA of the CDR3 is TGCGCCAGCAGCCCTGGGACAGGGGGAGACTATGGCTACACCTTC.